This is a list of T cell receptor beta chains from one sample in a study of regulatory and conventional T cells in RAG deficiency. Method: immunoSEQ multiplex PCR; TCRdb's copy keeps in-frame clones and lacks some. Here the sample spans almost 35,000 clones, roughly three quarters being singletons. This same sample was also part of a study on regulatory T cells.

Sequenced sample: CD4+ effector T cells sorted from blood. The receptor set was obtained from a human donor in good health. Each CDR3 is given with its conserved first and last residue. The D gene is left open where the match is weak. Part of the rows lack a size; the others show once, few, many or a class for expanded clones.

clone_size j_call d_call v_call cdr3_aa cdr3_nt
few TRBJ1-3 . TRBV18 CASSPQPQGNTIYF TGTGCCAGCTCACCGCAACCCCAGGGAAACACCATATATTTT
. TRBJ2-7 TRBD2 TRBV7-9 CASSLLWGGSEQYF TGTGCCAGCAGCTTGTTGTGGGGGGGATCCGAGCAGTACTTC
. TRBJ2-2 . TRBV19 CASSNGRNANTGELFF TGTGCCAGTAGTAACGGACGGAACGCGAACACCGGGGAGCTGTTTTTT
. TRBJ2-3 TRBD2 TRBV30 CAWGRGAGYTQYF TGTGCCTGGGGGCGGGGGGCCGGTTACACGCAGTATTTT
. TRBJ2-2 . TRBV19 CASLVQGGRTGELFF TGTGCCAGTCTAGTCCAAGGGGGGCGAACCGGGGAGCTGTTTTTT
. TRBJ1-2 . TRBV6-6 CASSTEAIGYGYTF TGTGCCAGCAGTACCGAAGCGATTGGCTATGGCTACACCTTC
once TRBJ1-1 . TRBV28 CASRGPGEGITEAFF TGTGCCAGCAGGGGACCAGGGGAGGGCATAACTGAAGCTTTCTTT
. TRBJ1-1 . TRBV15 CATSRDLTGLNTEAFF TGTGCCACCAGCAGAGATTTAACAGGGCTGAACACTGAAGCTTTCTTT
. TRBJ2-7 . TRBV28 CASSSGSTGEQYF TGTGCCAGCAGTTCAGGGAGTACGGGCGAGCAGTACTTC
. TRBJ1-2 . TRBV2 CASSEQAGTYTF TGTGCCAGCAGTGAACAGGCAGGGACCTACACCTTC
once TRBJ2-5 . TRBV13 CASSLQGGGETQYF TGTGCCAGCAGCTTACAGGGGGGTGGGGAGACCCAGTACTTC
. TRBJ1-2 TRBD1 TRBV10-3 CAISPTGVSYGYTF TGTGCCATCAGCCCGACAGGGGTCAGCTATGGCTACACCTTC
. TRBJ1-1 . TRBV15 CATSREAGREGFF TGTGCCACCAGCAGAGAGGCAGGGAGAGAAGGTTTCTTT
. TRBJ1-1 TRBD1 TRBV5-1 CASSRTGAMNTEAFF TGCGCCAGCAGCCGGACAGGAGCTATGAACACTGAAGCTTTCTTT
. TRBJ1-3 . TRBV6-6 CASSTGGTGNTIYF TGTGCCAGCAGCACAGGAGGCACTGGAAACACCATATATTTT
. TRBJ2-7 TRBD1 TRBV6-1 CASSQDRITPYEQYF TGTGCCAGCAGTCAGGACAGGATTACACCCTACGAGCAGTACTTC
. TRBJ2-7 TRBD2 TRBV5-4 CASSRDYFSYEQYF TGTGCCAGCAGCCGGGACTACTTCTCCTACGAGCAGTACTTC
. TRBJ2-1 TRBD1 TRBV18 CASSPQQGHNEQFF TGTGCCAGCTCACCTCAACAGGGGCACAATGAGCAGTTCTTC
. TRBJ2-1 . TRBV7-3 CASSLGNDEQFF TGTGCCAGCAGCTTAGGTAACGATGAGCAGTTCTTC
once TRBJ1-5 . TRBV7-8 CASSLAVAGLDQPQHF TGTGCCAGCAGCTTAGCAGTAGCAGGTCTGGATCAGCCCCAGCATTTT
once TRBJ1-5 . TRBV12-5 CASGSGQRNQPQHF TGTGCTAGTGGTTCCGGACAGAGGAATCAGCCCCAGCATTTT
. TRBJ2-5 . TRBV7-9 CASSLPQETQYF TGTGCCAGCAGCTTACCCCAAGAGACCCAGTACTTC
few TRBJ1-2 . TRBV4-2 CASSQDRTKKIADYGYTF TGTGCCAGCAGCCAGGATCGGACAAAGAAAATTGCGGACTATGGCTACACCTTC
. TRBJ1-2 . TRBV5-6 CASSPGGGPPYGYTF TGTGCCAGCAGCCCGGGAGGAGGGCCCCCCTATGGCTACACCTTC
few TRBJ1-2 . TRBV27 CASRVWQTRNYGYTF TGTGCCAGCAGAGTATGGCAGACACGTAACTATGGCTACACCTTC
once TRBJ1-1 TRBD1 TRBV5-1 CASSSTGGRTNTEAFF TGCGCCAGCAGCTCTACAGGGGGCAGGACGAACACTGAAGCTTTCTTT
. TRBJ1-3 TRBD1 TRBV7-9 CASTSARDRATIYF TGTGCCAGCACCTCAGCCAGGGACAGGGCCACCATATATTTT
once TRBJ2-5 . TRBV10-3 CAISGNPILEETQYF TGTGCCATCAGCGGGAACCCCATTCTAGAAGAGACCCAGTACTTC
. TRBJ2-3 . TRBV7-8 CASSLVQTDTQYF TGTGCCAGCAGCTTAGTACAGACAGATACGCAGTATTTT
. TRBJ2-1 . TRBV6-1 CASRKGGGVGQFF TGTGCCAGCAGGAAAGGGGGTGGGGTGGGGCAGTTCTTC
. TRBJ1-6 TRBD1 TRBV19 CASSMGGRGLNSPLHF TGTGCCAGTAGTATGGGTGGCAGGGGGCTTAATTCACCCCTCCACTTT
few TRBJ1-6 . TRBV11-3 CASSPNRERNSPLHF TGTGCCAGCAGCCCCAACAGAGAGAGGAATTCACCCCTCCACTTT
. TRBJ1-4 . TRBV4-1 CASSQDQISPLFF TGCGCCAGCAGCCAAGATCAAATTTCTCCCCTGTTTTTT
. TRBJ2-5 TRBD1 TRBV19 CASSTLDRYMKTQYF TGTGCCAGTAGTACGCTGGACAGGTATATGAAGACCCAGTACTTC
. TRBJ2-7 TRBD1 TRBV2 CASRGQGIPYEQYF TGTGCCAGCAGAGGACAGGGTATCCCCTACGAGCAGTACTTC
. TRBJ2-5 . TRBV2 CASSLDWRETQYF TGTGCCAGCAGTCTGGACTGGCGGGAGACCCAGTACTTC
few TRBJ1-6 . TRBV19 CATTDAQGGNSPLHF TGTGCCACGACCGACGCACAGGGAGGGAATTCACCCCTCCACTTT
. TRBJ1-1 TRBD1 TRBV5-4 CASSLPDRFNTEAFF TGTGCCAGCAGCCTCCCGGACAGGTTTAACACTGAAGCTTTCTTT
once TRBJ1-4 . TRBV5-5 CASSLGGKGASEKLFF TGTGCCAGCAGCTTGGGTGGGAAGGGCGCGAGTGAAAAACTGTTTTTT
. TRBJ2-1 . TRBV7-6 CASSASRNNEQFF TGTGCCAGCAGCGCTTCCCGCAACAATGAGCAGTTCTTC
. TRBJ1-2 TRBD1 TRBV6-5 CASNPGTGLYGYTF TGTGCCAGCAACCCCGGGACAGGCCTATATGGCTACACCTTC
few TRBJ2-1 . TRBV9 CASSVQQHNEQFF TGTGCCAGCAGCGTACAACAGCACAATGAGCAGTTCTTC
. TRBJ2-1 TRBD2 TRBV7-9 CASSLAGGRSYNEQFF TGTGCCAGCAGCCTAGCGGGGGGGAGGTCCTACAATGAGCAGTTCTTC
once TRBJ1-4 . TRBV5-4 CASSSGTEEKLFF TGTGCCAGCAGCTCCGGGACGGAGGAAAAACTGTTTTTT
. TRBJ1-1 . TRBV11-3 CASSFHSGAEAFF TGTGCCAGCAGCTTCCACTCGGGCGCTGAAGCTTTCTTT
. TRBJ2-7 . TRBV6-4 CASISPRVNCYEQYF TGTGCCAGCATCTCCCCTCGGGTTAACTGTTACGAGCAGTACTTC
. TRBJ1-5 . TRBV18 CASSPSGSDQPQHF TGTGCCAGCTCACCATCCGGGAGCGATCAGCCCCAGCATTTT
. TRBJ2-2 . TRBV25-1 CASGDNNVGELFF TGTGCCAGCGGAGACAACAATGTCGGGGAGCTGTTTTTT
. TRBJ1-5 . TRBV19 CASSGTGQFNQPQHF TGTGCCAGTAGCGGGACCGGACAGTTCAATCAGCCCCAGCATTTT
. TRBJ1-1 . TRBV29-1 CSVETVLNTEAFF TGCAGCGTTGAAACAGTTTTGAACACTGAAGCTTTCTTT
. TRBJ1-6 TRBD1 TRBV7-6 CASSRRDRDNSPLHF TGTGCCAGCAGCCGCCGGGACAGGGATAATTCACCCCTCCACTTT
. TRBJ2-7 . TRBV9 CAGTGAAAYEQYF TGTGCCGGAACCGGTGCGGCAGCCTACGAGCAGTACTTC
few TRBJ2-2 . TRBV10-1 CASSELGRDTGELFF TGCGCCAGCAGTGAGCTAGGACGAGACACCGGGGAGCTGTTTTTT
. TRBJ2-7 TRBD2 TRBV5-4 CASSLGSGGASYEQYF TGTGCCAGCAGCCTGGGGAGCGGGGGAGCTTCCTACGAGCAGTACTTC
. TRBJ1-4 TRBD1 TRBV6-6 CASKLAGTGNEKLFF TGTGCCAGCAAGCTTGCCGGGACAGGGAATGAAAAACTGTTTTTT